This T cell receptor beta chain was sequenced in a study of graft-versus-host responses after intestinal transplantation. Study context: All of the recipients had induction that used anti-thymocyte globulin, then tacrolimus and steroids for around three years.

TCRdb keeps only in-frame clones here, not all; method: immunoSEQ multiplex PCR. The sample lists approximately 25,000 clones; around 96% were seen once. V dropped 5 bases and J dropped 7; count of bases not matched to a gene: 5. This CDR3 has 14 residues. The germline CDR1 and CDR2 sequences are SGHTA and FQGTGA. Study-level findings and limits: In recipient marrow, GvH clones were found, and some appeared first in ileum or blood. Early declines in HvG clones that occurred post-transplant were associated with peak circulating GvH clone levels.

Remarks on this clone: Its specificity is not known.

This TCR was recovered from a human patient who received an intestinal transplant, so some T cells may come from the graft donor. This specimen was PBMCs, taken roughly 32 days after intestinal transplant. This rearrangement joins TRBV7-3 to TRBJ2-1, with 10 bases that match TRBD1. DNA of the CDR3: TGTGCCAGCAGCCCAGGGACAGGGGAAAATGAGCAGTTCTTC. It specifies CASSPGTGENEQFF.